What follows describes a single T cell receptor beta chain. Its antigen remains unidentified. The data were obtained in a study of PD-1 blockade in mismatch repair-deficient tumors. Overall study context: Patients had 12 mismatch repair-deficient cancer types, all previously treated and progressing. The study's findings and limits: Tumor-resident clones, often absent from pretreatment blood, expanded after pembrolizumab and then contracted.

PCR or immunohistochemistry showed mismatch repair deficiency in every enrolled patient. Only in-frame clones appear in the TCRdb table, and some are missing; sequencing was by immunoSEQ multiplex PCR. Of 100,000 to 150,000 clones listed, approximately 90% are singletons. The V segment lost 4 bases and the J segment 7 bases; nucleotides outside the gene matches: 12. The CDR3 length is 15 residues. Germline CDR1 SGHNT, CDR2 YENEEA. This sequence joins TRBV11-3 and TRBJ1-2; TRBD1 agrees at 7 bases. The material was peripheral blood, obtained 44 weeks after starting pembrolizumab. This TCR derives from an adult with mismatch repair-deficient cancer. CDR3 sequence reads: CASSSVTDRVFGYTF. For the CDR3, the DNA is TGTGCCAGCAGCTCGGTCACCGACAGGGTTTTTGGCTACACCTTC.